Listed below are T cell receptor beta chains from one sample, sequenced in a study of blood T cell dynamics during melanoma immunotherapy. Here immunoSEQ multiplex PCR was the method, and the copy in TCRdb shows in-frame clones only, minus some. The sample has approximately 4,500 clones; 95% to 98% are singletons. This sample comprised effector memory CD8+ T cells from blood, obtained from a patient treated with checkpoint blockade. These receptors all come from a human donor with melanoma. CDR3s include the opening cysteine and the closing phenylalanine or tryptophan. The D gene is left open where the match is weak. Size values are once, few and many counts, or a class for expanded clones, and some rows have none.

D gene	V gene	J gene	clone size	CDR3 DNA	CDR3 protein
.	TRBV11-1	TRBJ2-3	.	TGTGCCAGCAGCTTATGGACTACTAGCACAGATACGCAGTATTTT	CASSLWTTSTDTQYF
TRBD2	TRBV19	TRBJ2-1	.	TGTGCCAGCGCGTACCTACTAGCGGGCTACAATGAGCAGTTCTTC	CASAYLLAGYNEQFF
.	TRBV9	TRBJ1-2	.	TGTGCCAGCAGCGCCAGCCTCATAGGGGTTGTGAGCTACACCTTC	CASSASLIGVVSYTF
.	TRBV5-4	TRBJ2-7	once	TGTGCCTTTCACGGGGGTTCGGGAGAGCAGTACTTC	CAFHGGSGEQYF
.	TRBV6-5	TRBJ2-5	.	TGTGCCAGCAGTTACATTGGGACTCTCCAAGAGACCCAGTACTTC	CASSYIGTLQETQYF
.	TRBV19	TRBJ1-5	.	TGTGCCAGTTTAAAGGGGTCGGGATATAGCAATCAGCCCCAGCATTTT	CASLKGSGYSNQPQHF
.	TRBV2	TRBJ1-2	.	TGTGCCAGCAGTGACAGTAACATCAACTATGGCTACACCTTC	CASSDSNINYGYTF
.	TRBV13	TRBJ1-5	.	TGTGCCAGCAGCTTAGGGGGCGGCCAGCCCCAGCATTTT	CASSLGGGQPQHF
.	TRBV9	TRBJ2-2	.	TGTGCCAGCAGCGTAGCATCTTGGGACATCACCGGGGAGCTGTTTTTT	CASSVASWDITGELFF
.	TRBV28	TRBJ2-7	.	TGTGCCAGCAGTTTAGGCAACGAGCAGTACTTC	CASSLGNEQYF
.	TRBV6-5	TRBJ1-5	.	TGTGCCAGCAGTTACTCGATGGGGAGCAATCAGCCCCAGCATTTT	CASSYSMGSNQPQHF
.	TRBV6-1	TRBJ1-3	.	TGTGCCAGCAGTCATGGGGGTAACATATATTTT	CASSHGGNIYF
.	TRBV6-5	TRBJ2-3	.	TGTGCCAGCAGTTCCGTAGGTACAGCTAGCACAGATACGCAGTATTTT	CASSSVGTASTDTQYF
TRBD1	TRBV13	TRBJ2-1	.	TGTGCCAGCAACCCGGGACAGGGGTACAATGAGCAGTTCTTC	CASNPGQGYNEQFF
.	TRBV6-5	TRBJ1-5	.	TGTGCCAGCAGAAGAATAGGGGGTAGTCAGCCCCAGCATTTT	CASRRIGGSQPQHF
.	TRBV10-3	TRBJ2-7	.	TGTGCCATCAGTGAGTTGTTTAGGGAAACGGCTTCCGAGCAGTACTTC	CAISELFRETASEQYF